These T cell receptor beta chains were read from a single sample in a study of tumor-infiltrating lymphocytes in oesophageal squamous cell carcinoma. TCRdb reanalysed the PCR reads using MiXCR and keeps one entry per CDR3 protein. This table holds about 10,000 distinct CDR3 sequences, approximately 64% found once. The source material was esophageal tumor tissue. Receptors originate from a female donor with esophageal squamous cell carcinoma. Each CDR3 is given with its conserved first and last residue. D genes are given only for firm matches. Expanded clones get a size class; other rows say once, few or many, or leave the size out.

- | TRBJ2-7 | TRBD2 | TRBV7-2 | CASSLLREGYEQYF | TGTGCCAGCAGCTTATTGCGGGAGGGGTACGAGCAGTACTTC
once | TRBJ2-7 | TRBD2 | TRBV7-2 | CASSRLAGSSYEQYF | TGTGCCAGCAGCAGACTAGCGGGTAGCTCCTACGAGCAGTACTTC
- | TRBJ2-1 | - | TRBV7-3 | CASSVDREREQFF | TGTGCCAGCAGCGTCGACAGAGAACGTGAGCAGTTCTTC
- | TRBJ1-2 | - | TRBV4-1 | CASSQDLRNYGYTF | TGTGCCAGCAGCCAAGATCTAAGGAACTATGGCTACACCTTC
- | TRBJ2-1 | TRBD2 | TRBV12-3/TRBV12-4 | CASSFRLAGGYEQFF | TGTGCCAGCAGTTTTAGGCTAGCGGGAGGTTACGAGCAGTTCTTC
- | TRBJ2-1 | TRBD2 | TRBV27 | CASKEGAGRSEQFF | TGTGCCAGCAAGGAGGGAGCGGGGCGGTCTGAGCAGTTCTTC
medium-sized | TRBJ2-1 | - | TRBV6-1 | CATDRDMINNEQFF | TGTGCCACCGACCGGGACATGATTAACAATGAGCAGTTCTTC
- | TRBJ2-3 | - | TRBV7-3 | CASSFGQGTDTQYF | TGTGCCAGCAGCTTCGGGCAGGGAACAGATACGCAGTATTTT
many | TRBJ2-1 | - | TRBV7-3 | CASSSGRDLHNEQFF | TGTGCCAGCAGCTCCGGGCGGGACCTACACAATGAGCAGTTCTTC
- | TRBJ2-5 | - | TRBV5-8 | CASSWGLVGATETQYF | TGTGCCAGCAGCTGGGGGCTGGTGGGTGCAACGGAGACCCAGTACTTC
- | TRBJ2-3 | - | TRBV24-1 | CATSDRRHSTDTQYF | TGTGCCACCAGTGACAGGCGTCATAGCACAGATACGCAGTATTTT
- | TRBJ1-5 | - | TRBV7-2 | CASSLAPYQPQHF | TGTGCCAGCAGCTTAGCCCCTTATCAGCCCCAGCATTTT
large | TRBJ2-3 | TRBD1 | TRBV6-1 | CASSRTGSTDTQYF | TGTGCCAGCAGTCGGACAGGGAGCACAGATACGCAGTATTTT
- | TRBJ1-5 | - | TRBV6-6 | CASSYGANQPQHF | TGTGCCAGCAGTTACGGAGCCAATCAGCCCCAGCATTTT
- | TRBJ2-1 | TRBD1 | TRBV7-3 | CASSQDRGYNEQFF | TGTGCCAGCAGCCAGGACAGGGGCTACAATGAGCAGTTCTTC
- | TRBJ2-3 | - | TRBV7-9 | CASSGAYTDTQYF | TGTGCCAGCAGCGGAGCGTACACAGATACGCAGTATTTT
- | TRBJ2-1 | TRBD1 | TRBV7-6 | CASSTGQGDYNEQFF | TGTGCCAGCAGCACGGGACAGGGGGACTACAATGAGCAGTTCTTC
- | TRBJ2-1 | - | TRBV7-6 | CASSPRGWRGNNNEQFF | TGTGCCAGCAGCCCGAGGGGGTGGCGGGGGAATAACAATGAGCAGTTCTTC
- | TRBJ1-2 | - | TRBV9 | CASSLGQQTANYGYTF | TGTGCCAGCAGCCTGGGCCAGCAGACTGCTAACTATGGCTACACCTTC
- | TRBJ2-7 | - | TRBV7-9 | CASSSKAGSYEQYF | TGTGCCAGCAGCTCGAAGGCAGGGTCCTACGAGCAGTACTTC
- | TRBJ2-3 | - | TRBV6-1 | CASSSLTDTGELYF | TGTGCCAGCAGTTCGCTAACGGACACCGGGGAGCTGTATTTT
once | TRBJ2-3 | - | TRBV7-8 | CASSLEQIGGQTDTQYF | TGTGCCAGCAGCTTAGAACAAATTGGTGGACAAACAGATACGCAGTATTTT
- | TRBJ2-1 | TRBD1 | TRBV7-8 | CASRDRVYNEQFF | TGTGCCAGCCGGGACAGGGTATACAATGAGCAGTTCTTC
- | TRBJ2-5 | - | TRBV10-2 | CAASRGNGETQYF | TGCGCCGCCTCGAGAGGGAATGGCGAGACCCAGTACTTC
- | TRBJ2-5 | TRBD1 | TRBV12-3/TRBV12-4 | CASSPGTGRLQETQYF | TGTGCCAGCAGCCCAGGGACAGGTAGACTCCAAGAGACCCAGTACTTC
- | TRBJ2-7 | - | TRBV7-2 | CASSGSYEQYF | TGTGCCAGCAGCGGGAGCTACGAGCAGTACTTC
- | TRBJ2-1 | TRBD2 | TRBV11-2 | CASSLRGLASNEQFF | TGTGCCAGCAGCTTAAGGGGACTAGCCTCCAATGAGCAGTTCTTC
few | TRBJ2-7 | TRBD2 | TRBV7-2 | CASSLAGGRVLYEQYF | TGTGCCAGCAGCTTAGCGGGCGGGAGGGTCCTATACGAGCAGTACTTC
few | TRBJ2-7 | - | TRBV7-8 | CASTIRQGPTYEQYF | TGTGCCAGCACCATTCGGCAGGGTCCCACCTACGAGCAGTACTTC
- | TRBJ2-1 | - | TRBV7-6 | CASSSGRLDGDEQFF | TGTGCCAGCAGCTCGGGCAGGCTGGATGGGGATGAGCAGTTCTTC
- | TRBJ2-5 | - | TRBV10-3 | CAISEPYQETQYF | TGTGCCATCAGTGAGCCCTATCAAGAGACCCAGTACTTC
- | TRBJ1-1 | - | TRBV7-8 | CASSLFSGYTNTEAFF | TGTGCCAGCAGCTTATTTTCAGGGTACACGAACACTGAAGCTTTCTTT
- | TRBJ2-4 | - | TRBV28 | CASRRQELAKNIQYF | TGTGCCAGCAGGCGACAGGAACTAGCCAAAAACATTCAGTACTTC
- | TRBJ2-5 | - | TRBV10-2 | CASSDRGRETQYF | TGCGCCAGCAGTGACAGGGGCCGGGAGACCCAGTACTTC
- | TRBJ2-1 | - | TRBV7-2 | CASSLGRGNNEQFF | TGTGCCAGCAGCTTAGGCCGGGGGAACAATGAGCAGTTCTTC
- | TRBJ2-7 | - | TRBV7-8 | CASSLGVFGYEQYF | TGTGCCAGCAGCTTAGGAGTGTTTGGGTACGAGCAGTACTTC
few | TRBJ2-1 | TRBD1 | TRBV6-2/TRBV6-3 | CASSYDRGHRPYNEQFF | TGTGCCAGCAGTTACGACAGGGGGCACCGTCCCTACAATGAGCAGTTCTTC
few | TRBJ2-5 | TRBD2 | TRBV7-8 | CASSSGGGGSIETQYF | TGTGCCAGCAGCTCGGGAGGCGGGGGGTCCATAGAGACCCAGTACTTC
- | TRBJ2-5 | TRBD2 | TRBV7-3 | CASSFDRTRHQETQYF | TGTGCCAGCAGCTTCGATAGGACTAGACACCAAGAGACCCAGTACTTC
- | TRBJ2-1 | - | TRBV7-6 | CASSLAPGSYNEQFF | TGTGCCAGCAGCTTAGCGCCAGGTAGCTATAATGAGCAGTTCTTC
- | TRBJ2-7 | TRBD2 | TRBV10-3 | CAISTGTSGKLQYF | TGTGCCATCAGTACCGGGACTAGCGGTAAGCTGCAGTACTTC
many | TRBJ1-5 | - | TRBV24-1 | CATSDHRGGLNSNQPQHF | TGTGCCACCAGTGATCACCGAGGCGGGTTGAATAGCAATCAGCCCCAGCATTTT
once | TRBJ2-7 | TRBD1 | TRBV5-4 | CASSLDRGFEQYF | TGCGCCAGCAGTTTGGACAGGGGATTCGAGCAGTACTTC
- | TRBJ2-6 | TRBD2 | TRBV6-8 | CASTPLGGFGSGANVLTF | TGTGCCAGCACCCCCCTCGGGGGGTTCGGCTCTGGGGCCAACGTCCTGACTTTC
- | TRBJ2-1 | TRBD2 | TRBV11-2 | CASSPIGTSGYEQFF | TGTGCCAGCAGCCCAATAGGGACTAGCGGATATGAGCAGTTCTTC
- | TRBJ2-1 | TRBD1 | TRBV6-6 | CASRRPGQGVNNEQFF | TGTGCCAGCAGGCGTCCGGGACAGGGTGTGAACAATGAGCAGTTCTTC
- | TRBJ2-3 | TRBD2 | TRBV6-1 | CASTAGGMDTQYF | TGTGCCAGCACGGCGGGGGGCATGGATACGCAGTATTTT
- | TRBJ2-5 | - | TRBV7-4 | CASSYGGTYQETQYF | TGTGCCAGCAGCTATGGGGGAACGTACCAAGAGACCCAGTACTTC
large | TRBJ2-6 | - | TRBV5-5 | CASSYLGAGANVLTF | TGTGCCAGCAGCTACCTCGGTGCTGGGGCCAACGTCCTGACTTTC
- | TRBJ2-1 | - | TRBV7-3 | CASSLGDRASAYNEQFF | TGTGCCAGCAGCTTAGGGGACCGCGCTAGCGCCTACAATGAGCAGTTCTTC
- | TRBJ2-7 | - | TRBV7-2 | CASSLSQGRYEQYF | TGTGCCAGCAGCTTAAGCCAGGGGCGCTACGAGCAGTACTTC
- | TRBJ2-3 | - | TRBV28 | CAWRGRATDTQYF | TGTGCCTGGAGGGGCAGGGCTACAGATACGCAGTATTTT
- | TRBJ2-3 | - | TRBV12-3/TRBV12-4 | CASSTRRGAGTDTQYF | TGTGCCAGCAGCACCAGACGGGGGGCGGGCACAGATACGCAGTATTTT
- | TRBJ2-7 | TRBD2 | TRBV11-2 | CASNMDSWLAGSVEQYF | TGTGCCAGCAACATGGACTCATGGTTAGCGGGATCCGTTGAGCAGTACTTC
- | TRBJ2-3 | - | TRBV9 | CASSVADVGVSTQYF | TGTGCCAGCAGCGTAGCGGATGTGGGAGTTAGTACGCAGTATTTT
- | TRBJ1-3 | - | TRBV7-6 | CASSGGNTIYF | TGTGCCAGCAGCGGGGGAAACACCATATATTTT
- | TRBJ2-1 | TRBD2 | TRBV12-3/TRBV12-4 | CASTLRQGRVYNEQFF | TGTGCCAGCACCCTACGGCAAGGGAGGGTCTACAATGAGCAGTTCTTC
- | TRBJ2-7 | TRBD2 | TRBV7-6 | CASSSGTSGRDEQYF | TGTGCCAGCAGCTCTGGGACGAGCGGGAGGGACGAGCAGTACTTC
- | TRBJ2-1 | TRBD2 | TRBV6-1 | CASSRPPSGFSYNEQFF | TGTGCCAGCAGCCGCCCCCCTAGCGGGTTCTCCTACAATGAGCAGTTCTTC